Each of the 32 T cell receptor beta chains below was sequenced from the same sample in a study of blood T cell repertoires in COVID-19. Method: immunoSEQ multiplex PCR; TCRdb's copy keeps in-frame clones and lacks some. The repertoire holds 95,000 to 150,000 clones, with more than 75% as singletons. Source material: peripheral blood. Receptor source: a human donor in a cohort sampled during active COVID-19.

This chain uses TRBV15 with TRBJ2-2, with 7 bases lining up with TRBD2. From germline, CDR1 is LNHNV and CDR2 YYDKDF (reference sequence). The CDR3 is made up of 14 amino acids. V shed 0 bases, J shed 8 bases, and the junction held 3 bases outside the gene matches. CDR3 protein: CATSREGGSGELFF. CDR3 in DNA: TGTGCCACCAGCAGAGAGGGGGGGAGTGGGGAGCTGTTTTTT.

Only one count was recorded for this clone. The chain joins TRBV28 to TRBJ1-2; TRBD1 agrees at 8 bases. Germline trimming cut 2 bases from V and 8 bases from J; bases unmatched to any gene: 10. The CDR3 runs to 15 residues. Germline CDR1 and CDR2: MDHEN and SYDVKM. The CDR3 sequence is CASSLPDRGGKGYTF. The DNA for the CDR3 is TGTGCCAGCAGTTTACCTGACAGGGGAGGGAAGGGCTACACCTTC.

In DNA form, the CDR3 reads TGTGCCAGCGGGACAGGGGGCGGAGGTGAAAAACTGTTTTTT. Translating it yields CASGTGGGGEKLFF. This chain connects TRBV19 to TRBJ1-4; the match to TRBD1 covers 12 bases. CDR1 is LNHDA and CDR2 is SQIVND in the germline V gene (reference sequence). The V segment lost 9 bases and the J segment 7 bases; nucleotides outside the gene matches: 6. The CDR3 has 14 amino acids.

The rearrangement joins TRBV7-8 to TRBJ2-7; possibly TRBD2 for D (6 bases). V was trimmed by 5 bases and J by 6 bases, leaving 11 bases between them. CDR3 length equals 12 residues. CDR1 and CDR2 from the germline V gene are SGHVS and FQNEAQ. The CDR3 DNA reads TGTGCCAGCAGCACGACTAGTCGCGAGCAGTACTTC. Translation gives CASSTTSREQYF.

This chain joins TRBV6-5 and TRBJ1-1; the D is unclear. Trimming stripped 0 bases from V and 2 bases from J, with 10 bases between. This CDR3 is built from 15 residues. CDR1 and CDR2 (germline): MNHEY, SVGAGI. CDR3 region: CASSYSPGANTEAFF. The CDR3 DNA sequence: TGTGCCAGCAGTTACTCGCCGGGAGCCAACACTGAAGCTTTCTTT.

This chain links TRBV3-1 (or the pseudogene TRBV3-2) with TRBJ2-7, with 10 bases aligning to TRBD2. Germline CDR1 and CDR2: LGHDT and YNNKEL (reference sequence). After removal of 5 bases from V and 7 bases from J, the junction contained 14 bases not matched to a gene. The CDR3 runs 16 residues. The CDR3 sequence: CASSSLGSGGADEQYF. The CDR3 nucleotides read TGTGCCAGCAGCTCGTTGGGGAGCGGGGGGGCGGATGAGCAGTACTTC.

This chain links TRBV19 with TRBJ1-6; 9 bases align to TRBD1. The germline gives CDR1 LNHDA, CDR2 SQIVND (reference sequence). V shed 6 bases and J 8 bases; nucleotides not matched to a gene: 11. The CDR3 covers 16 residues. The CDR3 nucleotides are TGTGCCAGTAGCACGACCTGGGGGACAGGGTATTCACCCCTCCACTTT. The encoded protein is CASSTTWGTGYSPLHF.

The rearrangement links TRBV2 to TRBJ2-2, with 11 positions matching TRBD2. The germline V gene encodes CDR1 SNHLY and CDR2 FYNNEI. With 3 bases clipped from V and 4 bases from J, the junction kept 10 bases outside the gene matches. This CDR3 contains 18 residues. The CDR3 loop reads CASSEGIAGGPGTGELFF. The CDR3 DNA follows: TGTGCCAGCAGTGAGGGAATAGCGGGAGGGCCGGGCACCGGGGAGCTGTTTTTT.

This clone came up a few times. V gene TRBV11-2 combines with J gene TRBJ1-5; D may be TRBD1 (5 bases). Germline values: CDR1 SGHAT, CDR2 FQNNGV. Between the trimmed V and J ends, which lost 3 bases and 7 bases, there was a span of 13 bases. The CDR3 length is 14 residues. The DNA of the CDR3 is TGTGCCAGCAGCTTTTCGGGGGAACGACAGCCCCAGCATTTT. The encoded protein is CASSFSGERQPQHF.

V and J are TRBV10-3 and TRBJ1-6; 7 bases align to TRBD1. The CDR3 spans 13 residues. Per germline, CDR1 ENHRY and CDR2 SYGVKD. V lost 7 bases and J lost 5; bases outside the gene matches: 2. The CDR3 nucleotides read TGTGCCATCAAGGGACAGAATAATTCACCCCTCCACTTT. Its translation: CAIKGQNNSPLHF.

The genes are TRBV16 and TRBJ2-1; D is perhaps TRBD2 (6 bases). This CDR3 is 14 amino acids long. Per the germline V gene, CDR1 is KGHSY and CDR2 is FQNENV. V was cut by 4 bases and J by 0 bases, with 7 bases left in between. CDR3 loop: CASSPTSSYNEQFF. For the CDR3, the DNA is TGTGCCAGCAGCCCGACTAGCTCCTACAATGAGCAGTTCTTC.

The rearrangement joins TRBV27 to TRBJ2-2; 10 nucleotides agree with TRBD1. V lost 6 bases, J lost 4 bases, and 8 bases stayed unmatched. This CDR3 has 16 residues. Germline V gives CDR1 MNHEY, CDR2 SMNVEV (reference sequence). This CDR3 reads CASSRRTGGSTGELFF. As DNA, the CDR3 is TGTGCCAGCAGCAGGAGGACAGGGGGGAGCACCGGGGAGCTGTTTTTT.

This clone was observed a single time. This chain uses TRBV5-6 with TRBJ2-7; D remains ambiguous. In germline, CDR1 is SGHDT, CDR2 YYEEEE. CDR3 length equals 11 residues. Deletions cut 4 bases from V and 1 base from J, with 3 bases between. CDR3 amino acids: CASSRSYEQYF. For the CDR3, the DNA is TGTGCCAGCAGCCGGTCCTACGAGCAGTACTTC.

The J gene is TRBJ2-5, the V gene TRBV19, with D hard to call. Per germline, CDR1 LNHDA and CDR2 SQIVND (reference sequence). V shed 4 bases and J shed 1 base, with 10 bases lying between them. The CDR3 runs to 14 residues. The CDR3 region is CASSSGSFQETQYF. The CDR3 coding sequence is TGTGCCAGTAGTAGCGGCAGCTTCCAAGAGACCCAGTACTTC.

V usage is TRBV4-2 and J usage is TRBJ2-3, with TRBD2 as a possible D gene (6 bases). The CDR3 covers 16 residues. Germline CDR1 and CDR2: LGHNA and YNFKEQ. Trimming pared 4 bases from V and 6 bases from J, leaving 20 bases between. The CDR3: CASSPPGGAFRDTQYF. CDR3 in DNA: TGTGCCAGCAGCCCCCCAGGCGGGGCCTTCCGCGATACGCAGTATTTT.

The chain combines TRBV7-8 with TRBJ1-6; D remains ambiguous. The CDR3 has 16 residues. The germline V gene encodes CDR1 SGHVS and CDR2 FQNEAQ. The V end was cut by 2 bases, the J end by 5 bases, with 13 bases between. As DNA, the CDR3 is TGTGCCAGCAGCTTATCCTGGGCTCTGAATAATTCACCCCTCCACTTT. This codes for CASSLSWALNNSPLHF.

The rearrangement uses TRBV5-6 and TRBJ2-7; 9 bases are a match to TRBD2. The CDR3 is 17 amino acids. V lost 0 bases and J lost 1; bases outside the gene matches: 8. Germline CDR1 reads SGHDT; CDR2 reads YYEEEE. CDR3 nucleotide sequence: TGTGCCAGCAGCTTGGCGGATCGTAGCGGGAGTTCCTACGAGCAGTACTTC. This gives the protein CASSLADRSGSSYEQYF.

V gene TRBV4-1 combines with J gene TRBJ1-3, with a possible D match to TRBD1 (5 bases). Between the trimmed V and J ends, which lost 1 base and 0 bases, there was a span of 16 bases. Germline V gene data show CDR1 as MGHRA and CDR2 as YSYEKL. The CDR3 length is 18 residues. The chain's CDR3 is CASSQGGGLVISGNTIYF. CDR3 nucleotides: TGCGCCAGCAGCCAAGGCGGGGGACTCGTAATCTCTGGAAACACCATATATTTT.

This clone was seen a handful of times. The chain employs TRBV2 and TRBJ2-7; a weak D match, TRBD1 (6 bases). CDR3 size: 16 residues. Deletions cut 4 bases from V and 3 bases from J, with 19 bases between. Germline CDR1 reads SNHLY; CDR2 reads FYNNEI. The CDR3 DNA follows: TGTGCCAGCAGTGTTTCGCCGGACAGCGCCAACTACGAGCAGTACTTC. It codes for CASSVSPDSANYEQYF.

This clone appeared once. CDR3 loop: CASSTVLRDRGDEQYF. Here the CDR3 DNA reads TGTGCCAGCAGTACCGTCCTCCGGGACAGGGGAGACGAGCAGTACTTC. This chain links TRBV28 with TRBJ2-7; 10 bases are shared with TRBD1. CDR3 length equals 16 residues. The V gene end was trimmed by 5 bases and the J gene end by 5 bases; junction bases not matched to a gene: 12. From germline, CDR1 is MDHEN and CDR2 SYDVKM.

The chain couples TRBV3-1 (or the pseudogene TRBV3-2) to TRBJ2-2; 10 positions agree with TRBD2. In germline, CDR1 is LGHDT, CDR2 YNNKEL (reference sequence). The CDR3 is 18 amino acids. J lost 0 bases, V lost 3 bases, and 7 bases had no gene match. CDR3 bases: TGTGCCAGCAGCCATGTCTCTAGCGGGGGCCCGAACACCGGGGAGCTGTTTTTT. It is translated as CASSHVSSGGPNTGELFF.

V usage is TRBV4-2 and J usage is TRBJ2-7; D may be TRBD2 (8 bases). V was pared by 4 bases and J by 0 bases, with 22 bases between. There are 18 residues in the CDR3. Germline CDR1 reads LGHNA; CDR2 reads YNFKEQ. CDR3 in amino acids: CASSPGGQSSGSSYEQYF. The CDR3 coding sequence is TGTGCCAGCAGCCCAGGGGGACAAAGCAGCGGGAGCTCCTACGAGCAGTACTTC.

V is TRBV19 and J is TRBJ1-6; 9 nucleotides agree with TRBD1. J gave up 9 bases and V 2 bases, and 8 bases lay outside the gene matches. The CDR3 loop spans 16 amino acids. Germline CDR1 is LNHDA and CDR2 is SQIVND (reference sequence). The CDR3 here is CASSIRSGQGFSPLHF. Written as DNA, the CDR3 is TGTGCCAGTAGTATACGTTCCGGACAGGGGTTTTCACCCCTCCACTTT.

CDR3 sequence (DNA): TGTGCCAGTAGTATATCGGGAGCCAACACTGAAGCTTTCTTT. Protein: CASSISGANTEAFF. The V call is TRBV19, the J call TRBJ1-1; D call uncertain. Germline-derived CDR1 and CDR2 are LNHDA and SQIVND (reference sequence). Trimming took off 2 bases at V and 2 bases at J, with 9 bases between the two ends. This CDR3 has 14 residues.

In its sample, this clone was seen once. The genes are TRBV3-1 (or the pseudogene TRBV3-2) and TRBJ2-3, with TRBD1 as a possible D gene (5 bases). V gave up 4 bases and J gave up 1 base, with 9 bases separating them. The CDR3 length is 14 residues. The germline gives CDR1 LGHDT, CDR2 YNNKEL (reference sequence). This chain's CDR3 is CASSRTPRTDTQYF. The CDR3 nucleotides are TGTGCCAGCAGCCGGACACCCCGCACAGATACGCAGTATTTT.

The chain employs TRBV28 and TRBJ2-7, with a tentative D call TRBD2 (6 bases). The V and J ends lost 6 bases and 0 bases respectively, with 12 bases between them. Germline-derived CDR1 and CDR2 are MDHEN and SYDVKM. CDR3 length: 14 amino acids. The CDR3 DNA reads TGTGCCAGCAGGTCCCACGGGAGCTCCTACGAGCAGTACTTC. It encodes CASRSHGSSYEQYF.

Turning to this clone: The same CDR3 also results from other DNA sequences found in this sample. This sequence joins TRBV4-2 and TRBJ2-2, with TRBD2 identical over 7 bases. Per germline, CDR1 LGHNA and CDR2 YNFKEQ. Germline trimming cut 1 base from V and 7 bases from J; bases unmatched to any gene: 9. The CDR3 loop spans 16 amino acids. CDR3: CASSQVLMGGSGELFF. The CDR3 DNA is TGTGCCAGCAGCCAAGTATTAATGGGAGGGAGCGGGGAGCTGTTTTTT.

This clone was found a few times. One end of the junction does not line up with germline, which may come from a read error. This CDR3 reads CASSRDRNTEAFF. In nucleotides, the CDR3 is TGTGCTAGCAGTCGTGACAGGAACACTGAAGCTTTCTTT. The V and J genes are TRBV7-7 and TRBJ1-1, with a possible D match to TRBD1 (5 bases). CDR1 and CDR2 from the germline V gene are SSHAT and FNYEAQ (reference sequence). The CDR3 runs to 13 residues.

In nucleotides, the CDR3 is TGTGCCAGCTATACCGGGCAGCGGGACACTGAAGCTTTCTTT. Its protein is CASYTGQRDTEAFF. The V and J genes are TRBV5-4 and TRBJ1-1; D is unresolved. Deletions cut 7 bases from V and 3 bases from J, with 16 bases between. CDR1 SGHNT and CDR2 YYREEE come from the germline V gene (reference sequence). CDR3 length: 14 amino acids.

This rearrangement joins TRBV9 to TRBJ2-5; 13 positions match TRBD2. Unmatched junction bases numbered 7, after V lost 4 bases and J lost 4 bases. This CDR3 has 16 residues. Germline V gene data show CDR1 as SGDLS and CDR2 as YYNGEE. This CDR3 is CASSTTSGRAVETQYF. In DNA, the CDR3 is TGTGCCAGCAGCACCACTAGCGGGAGGGCCGTAGAGACCCAGTACTTC. Combining the CDR3 with reference TRBV9 and TRBJ2-5 gives the whole variable domain DSGVTQTPKHLITATGQRVTLRCSPRSGDLSVYWYQQSLDQGLQFLIQYYNGEERAKGNILERFSAQQFPDLHSELNLSSLELGDSALYFCASSTTSGRAVETQYFGPGTRLLVL.

The CDR3 sequence is CASSEGGPGHGNTEAFF. In DNA, the CDR3 is TGTGCCAGCAGTGAAGGGGGGCCCGGGCATGGGAACACTGAAGCTTTCTTT. The genes are TRBV2 and TRBJ1-1, with D perhaps matching TRBD1 (6 bases). The CDR3 is 17 amino acids. Germline CDR1 SNHLY, CDR2 FYNNEI. V was shortened by 1 base and J by 1 base, with 16 bases between the two germline ends.

J is TRBJ2-7 and V is TRBV25-1; 8 bases map to TRBD2. The CDR3 loop spans 14 amino acids. The junction had 6 bases not matched to a gene; V was cut back by 3 bases and J by 5 bases. Germline CDR1 is MGHDK and CDR2 is SYGVNS. In nucleotides, the CDR3 is TGTGCCAGCAGTGACCCCGGGGGGGCGGACGAGCAGTACTTC. This gives the protein CASSDPGGADEQYF.